This is a list of T cell receptor beta chains from one sample in a study of cytomegalovirus exposure and HLA in healthy donors. The assay was immunoSEQ multiplex PCR, and TCRdb's table has in-frame clones only and misses some. The data contain over 200,000 clones, more than 75% of them singletons. Material: PBMCs. These receptor sequences come from a man aged 35-49 years in good health and CMV-seropositive. The CDR3 runs from the conserved cysteine through the conserved F or W. The D gene is left open where the match is weak. A row's size may be missing; if present it is once, few, many or a size class.

D gene,J gene,V gene,clone size,CDR3 protein,CDR3 DNA
TRBD1,TRBJ2-7,TRBV5-1,NA,CASSWGTGAGEQYF,TGCGCCAGCAGCTGGGGTACAGGGGCAGGCGAGCAGTACTTC
TRBD2,TRBJ2-7,TRBV5-6,NA,CASSPTSGSSYEQYF,TGTGCCAGCAGCCCAACTAGCGGGAGCTCCTACGAGCAGTACTTC
NA,TRBJ2-3,TRBV19,NA,CASSIDRTITDTQYF,TGTGCCAGTAGTATTGACAGAACAATCACAGATACGCAGTATTTT
TRBD1,TRBJ1-4,TRBV4-2,NA,CASSQDGTAGGEKLFF,TGTGCCAGCAGCCAAGATGGGACAGCCGGGGGTGAAAAACTGTTTTTT
TRBD1,TRBJ2-6,TRBV2,NA,CATPRGTGKAGANVLTF,TGTGCCACCCCCAGGGGGACAGGGAAGGCTGGGGCCAACGTCCTGACTTTC
TRBD1,TRBJ1-1,TRBV30,NA,CAWSKDRGDTEAFF,TGTGCCTGGAGTAAGGACAGGGGGGACACTGAAGCTTTCTTT
NA,TRBJ1-1,TRBV19,NA,CASSGGLNTEAFF,TGTGCCAGTAGTGGCGGGCTGAACACTGAAGCTTTCTTT
NA,TRBJ1-1,TRBV5-1,NA,CASSPRQATEAFF,TGCGCCAGCAGCCCAAGACAGGCAACTGAAGCTTTCTTT
TRBD2,TRBJ2-3,TRBV6-5,NA,CASSASGRAGDTQYF,TGTGCCAGCAGTGCTAGCGGGAGGGCCGGAGATACGCAGTATTTT
TRBD1,TRBJ2-7,TRBV5-1,NA,CASSLAGGTGAYEQYF,TGCGCCAGCAGCTTGGCCGGGGGGACAGGGGCCTACGAGCAGTACTTC
NA,TRBJ1-5,TRBV5-4,NA,CASSLGGSNQPQHF,TGTGCCAGCAGCTTGGGAGGGAGCAATCAGCCCCAGCATTTT
TRBD1,TRBJ1-1,TRBV7-2,NA,CASSLDRGNTEAFF,TGTGCCAGCAGCTTAGACAGGGGGAACACTGAAGCTTTCTTT
NA,TRBJ2-5,TRBV11-2,NA,CASSLRETQYF,TGTGCCAGCAGCTTACGAGAGACCCAGTACTTC
TRBD2,TRBJ2-1,TRBV27,NA,CASRLAGATFNEQFF,TGTGCCAGCCGACTAGCGGGAGCTACGTTCAATGAGCAGTTCTTC
NA,TRBJ2-1,TRBV27,NA,CASSFMATLHNEQFF,TGTGCCAGCAGTTTTATGGCAACGCTCCACAATGAGCAGTTCTTC
TRBD2,TRBJ2-1,TRBV19,NA,CASSVGGRSNEQFF,TGTGCCAGTAGTGTAGGCGGGAGGAGCAATGAGCAGTTCTTC
NA,TRBJ2-7,TRBV5-1,few,CASSTYRTGSYEQYF,TGCGCCAGCAGCACCTACCGCACAGGCTCCTACGAGCAGTACTTC
TRBD1,TRBJ1-5,TRBV4-1,NA,CASSEPGQGANQPQHF,TGCGCCAGCAGCGAACCCGGACAGGGAGCAAATCAGCCCCAGCATTTT
TRBD2,TRBJ2-1,TRBV5-1,NA,CASSQGSGSVNEQFF,TGCGCCAGCAGCCAGGGAAGCGGGAGTGTCAATGAGCAGTTCTTC
NA,TRBJ2-2,TRBV6-5,NA,CASNIIGDTGELFF,TGTGCCAGCAATATTATCGGGGACACCGGGGAGCTGTTTTTT
TRBD2,TRBJ2-3,TRBV28,NA,CASSLAGAGGSTDTQYF,TGTGCCAGCAGTCTTGCTGGGGCGGGGGGAAGCACAGATACGCAGTATTTT
NA,TRBJ1-3,TRBV11-2,few,CASSSQLPSGNTIYF,TGTGCCAGCAGCTCCCAACTGCCCTCTGGAAACACCATATATTTT
NA,TRBJ2-7,TRBV7-9,NA,CASSQGQTYEQYF,TGTGCCAGCAGCCAGGGACAAACCTACGAGCAGTACTTC
NA,TRBJ1-5,TRBV7-2,few,CASSGQANQPQHF,TGTGCCAGCAGCGGGCAGGCCAATCAGCCCCAGCATTTT
NA,TRBJ2-1,TRBV12-1,NA,CASSTSGSWSNEQFF,TGTGCCAGCAGCACCTCCGGGTCCTGGTCGAATGAGCAGTTCTTC
TRBD1,TRBJ1-6,TRBV19,once,CASGEDRALSPLHF,TGTGCCAGTGGTGAGGACAGGGCGCTTTCACCCCTCCACTTT
TRBD1,TRBJ1-2,TRBV25-1,NA,CASREPGQYGYTF,TGTGCCAGCAGAGAACCGGGACAGTATGGCTACACCTTC
NA,TRBJ1-2,TRBV28,NA,CASSRGQYYGYTF,TGTGCCAGCAGCCGAGGACAGTATTATGGCTACACCTTC
NA,TRBJ2-6,TRBV27,NA,CASSLNFPGANVLTF,TGTGCCAGCAGTTTAAATTTCCCAGGGGCCAACGTCCTGACTTTC
TRBD2,TRBJ2-1,TRBV6-5,NA,CASSYSVAGGGNEQFF,TGTGCCAGCAGTTACTCAGTAGCGGGAGGGGGTAATGAGCAGTTCTTC
TRBD1,TRBJ2-5,TRBV5-4,few,CASSLASDRGRETQYF,TGTGCCAGCAGCTTGGCTTCGGACAGGGGGCGGGAGACCCAGTACTTC
NA,TRBJ1-2,TRBV4-2,once,CASSQDPRGNYGYTF,TGTGCCAGCAGCCAAGACCCCAGGGGTAACTATGGCTACACCTTC
NA,TRBJ2-4,TRBV21-1,once,CASSKRAAGENIQYF,TGTGCCAGCAGCAAACGGGCAGCGGGAGAAAACATTCAGTACTTC
TRBD1,TRBJ2-3,TRBV6-5,NA,CASSYGTGTDTQYF,TGTGCCAGCAGTTACGGGACAGGGACAGATACGCAGTATTTT
NA,TRBJ1-1,TRBV19,NA,CASESSGTGGTEAFF,TGTGCCAGTGAATCCTCCGGGACGGGGGGCACTGAAGCTTTCTTT
TRBD1,TRBJ2-2,TRBV18,NA,CASSLTGGRTGTGELFF,TGTGCCAGCTCATTGACAGGGGGACGAACGGGCACCGGGGAGCTGTTTTTT
NA,TRBJ2-5,TRBV6-6,NA,CASSGLQETQYF,TGTGCCAGCAGTGGACTTCAAGAGACCCAGTACTTC
TRBD1,TRBJ2-7,TRBV7-2,NA,CASSFTGGRYEQYF,TGTGCCAGCAGCTTTACAGGGGGACGCTACGAGCAGTACTTC
TRBD1,TRBJ1-5,TRBV2,NA,CASSGTGGRNQPQHF,TGTGCCAGCAGCGGGACAGGGGGCAGAAATCAGCCCCAGCATTTT
NA,TRBJ1-4,TRBV4-2,NA,CASSQTGGEKLFF,TGTGCCAGCAGCCAAACGGGGGGTGAAAAACTGTTTTTT
TRBD1,TRBJ1-2,TRBV19,NA,CASSFPTGGYGYTF,TGTGCCAGTAGTTTCCCGACAGGGGGATATGGCTACACCTTC
NA,TRBJ1-4,TRBV19,NA,CASSIVDRGIDEKLFF,TGTGCCAGTAGTATAGTCGATAGGGGGATCGATGAAAAACTGTTTTTT
NA,TRBJ2-7,TRBV2,NA,CASSRQDSYEQYF,TGTGCCAGCAGTAGACAGGACTCCTACGAGCAGTACTTC
NA,TRBJ1-2,TRBV4-2,few,CASSPGGLQGYTF,TGTGCCAGCAGCCCAGGAGGGTTGCAAGGCTACACCTTC
TRBD2,TRBJ2-7,TRBV4-1,once,CASSQGLAGAYEQYF,TGCGCCAGCAGCCAAGGACTAGCGGGTGCCTACGAGCAGTACTTC
TRBD2,TRBJ2-1,TRBV7-9,NA,CASSPIEGGGDNEQFF,TGTGCCAGCAGCCCCATTGAGGGTGGGGGGGACAATGAGCAGTTCTTC
NA,TRBJ1-2,TRBV27,NA,CASSSNRNYGYTF,TGTGCCAGCAGTTCCAACAGAAACTATGGCTACACCTTC
TRBD2,TRBJ2-2,TRBV5-4,NA,CASSQQGLAETGELFF,TGTGCCAGCAGCCAACAGGGACTAGCGGAGACCGGGGAGCTGTTTTTT
NA,TRBJ2-1,TRBV30,NA,CAWSVLGSGGEQFF,TGTGCCTGGAGTGTACTCGGGAGCGGCGGTGAGCAGTTCTTC
TRBD2,TRBJ2-4,TRBV30,NA,CAWSAGGGGTPRNIQYF,TGTGCCTGGAGTGCCGGGGGGGGAGGGACCCCTAGGAACATTCAGTACTTC
TRBD2,TRBJ2-3,TRBV5-6,NA,CASSLKLAGEADTQYF,TGTGCCAGCAGCTTGAAACTAGCGGGAGAGGCAGATACGCAGTATTTT
TRBD2,TRBJ2-2,TRBV7-6,NA,CASSLVLLAGTGELFF,TGTGCCAGCAGCTTAGTTTTACTAGCGGGGACCGGGGAGCTGTTTTTT
TRBD2,TRBJ2-2,TRBV2,NA,CASSERQGGTSPGELFF,TGTGCCAGCAGCGAACGACAGGGAGGGACTAGCCCCGGGGAGCTGTTTTTT
NA,TRBJ1-1,TRBV6-5,once,CASSYSRWGDTEAFF,TGTGCCAGCAGTTACTCGAGGTGGGGGGACACTGAAGCTTTCTTT
TRBD2,TRBJ2-5,TRBV7-8,once,CASSLRNWSGSTGETQYF,TGTGCCAGCAGCCTCCGAAATTGGAGCGGGAGTACGGGGGAGACCCAGTACTTC
NA,TRBJ2-1,TRBV11-3,NA,CASSPGALGNEQFF,TGTGCCAGCAGCCCCGGTGCACTCGGGAATGAGCAGTTCTTC
TRBD1,TRBJ1-2,TRBV7-8,NA,CASSPDRGSGYTF,TGTGCCAGCAGCCCGGACAGGGGTTCTGGCTACACCTTC
TRBD1,TRBJ1-1,TRBV29-1,NA,CSVLYNRGEAFF,TGCAGCGTCCTTTATAACAGGGGCGAAGCTTTCTTT
TRBD2,TRBJ2-1,TRBV9,NA,CASSGRTSGGDWFYNEQFF,TGTGCCAGCAGCGGTCGGACTAGCGGGGGGGACTGGTTTTACAATGAGCAGTTCTTC